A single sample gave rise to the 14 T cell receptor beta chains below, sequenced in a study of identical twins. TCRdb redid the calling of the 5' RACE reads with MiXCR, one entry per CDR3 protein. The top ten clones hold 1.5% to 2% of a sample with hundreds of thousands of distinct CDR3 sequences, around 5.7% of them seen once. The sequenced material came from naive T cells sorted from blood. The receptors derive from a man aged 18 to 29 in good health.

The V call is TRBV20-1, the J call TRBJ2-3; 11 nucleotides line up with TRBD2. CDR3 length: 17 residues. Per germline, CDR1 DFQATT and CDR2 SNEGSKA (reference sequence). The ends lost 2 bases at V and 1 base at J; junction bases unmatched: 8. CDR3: CSARPGLAGGGTDTQYF. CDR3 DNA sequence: TGCAGTGCTAGACCAGGGCTAGCGGGAGGTGGCACAGATACGCAGTATTTT.

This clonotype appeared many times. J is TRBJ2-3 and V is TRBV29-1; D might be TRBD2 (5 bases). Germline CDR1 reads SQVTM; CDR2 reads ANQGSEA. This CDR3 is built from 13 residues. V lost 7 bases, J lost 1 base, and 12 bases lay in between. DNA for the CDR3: TGCAGCGCCCCTGAGGGAGGCACAGATACGCAGTATTTT. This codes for CSAPEGGTDTQYF.

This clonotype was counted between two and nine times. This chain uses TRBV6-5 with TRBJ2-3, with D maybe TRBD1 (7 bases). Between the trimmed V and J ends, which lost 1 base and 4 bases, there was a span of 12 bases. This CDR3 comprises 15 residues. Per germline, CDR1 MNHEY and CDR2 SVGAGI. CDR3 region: CASSYLQGGADTQYF. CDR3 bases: TGTGCCAGCAGTTACTTGCAGGGGGGCGCAGATACGCAGTATTTT.

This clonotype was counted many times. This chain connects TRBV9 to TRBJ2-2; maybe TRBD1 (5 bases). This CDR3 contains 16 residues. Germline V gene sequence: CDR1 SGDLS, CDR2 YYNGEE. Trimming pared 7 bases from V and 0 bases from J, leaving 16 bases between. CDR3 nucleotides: TGTGCCAGCGGTCCGACAGTAGGGGCGAACACCGGGGAGCTGTTTTTT. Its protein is CASGPTVGANTGELFF.

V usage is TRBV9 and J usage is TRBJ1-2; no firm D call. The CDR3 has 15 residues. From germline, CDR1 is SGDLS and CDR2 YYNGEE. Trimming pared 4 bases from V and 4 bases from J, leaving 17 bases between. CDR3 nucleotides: TGTGCCAGCAGCCCCCTCATTGCGGGCCCCTATGGCTACACCTTC. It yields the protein CASSPLIAGPYGYTF.

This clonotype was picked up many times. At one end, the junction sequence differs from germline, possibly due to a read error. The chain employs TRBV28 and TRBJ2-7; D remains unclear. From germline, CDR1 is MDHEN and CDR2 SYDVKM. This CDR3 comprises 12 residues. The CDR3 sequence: CASSPPPRPMSF. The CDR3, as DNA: TGTGCCAGCAGTCCACCCCCCCGCCCTATGTCCTTC.

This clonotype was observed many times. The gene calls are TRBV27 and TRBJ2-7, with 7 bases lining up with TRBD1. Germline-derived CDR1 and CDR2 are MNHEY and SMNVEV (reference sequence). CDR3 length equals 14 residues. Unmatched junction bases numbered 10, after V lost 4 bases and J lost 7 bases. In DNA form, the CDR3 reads TGTGCCAGCAGTTCTAAAGACAGGGTTTCAGAGCAGTACGTC. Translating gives CASSSKDRVSEQYV.

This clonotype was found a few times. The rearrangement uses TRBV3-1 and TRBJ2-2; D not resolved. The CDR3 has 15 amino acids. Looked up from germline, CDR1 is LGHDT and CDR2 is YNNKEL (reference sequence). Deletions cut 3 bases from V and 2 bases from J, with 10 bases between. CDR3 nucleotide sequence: TGTGCCAGCAGCCATATTCCGGCTAACACCGGGGAGCTGTTTTTT. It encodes CASSHIPANTGELFF. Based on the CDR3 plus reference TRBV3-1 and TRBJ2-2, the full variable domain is DTAVSQTPKYLVTQMGNDKSIKCEQNLGHDTMYWYKQDSKKFLKIMFSYNNKELIINETVPNRFSPKSPDKAHLNLHINSLELGDSAVYFCASSHIPANTGELFFGEGSRLTVL.

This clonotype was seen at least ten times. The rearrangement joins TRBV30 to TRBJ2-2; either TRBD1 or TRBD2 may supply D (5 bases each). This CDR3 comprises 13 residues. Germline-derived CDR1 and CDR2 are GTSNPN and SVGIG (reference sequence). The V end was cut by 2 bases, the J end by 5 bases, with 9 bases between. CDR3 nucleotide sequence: TGTGCCTGGAGTTTTGGGGGTACCGGGGAGCTGTTTTTT. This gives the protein CAWSFGGTGELFF. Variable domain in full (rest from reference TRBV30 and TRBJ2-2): SQTIHQWPATLVQPVGSPLSLECTVEGTSNPNLYWYRQAAGRGLQLLFYSVGIGQISSEVPQNLSASRPQDRQFILSSKKLLLSDSGFYLCAWSFGGTGELFFGEGSRLTVL.

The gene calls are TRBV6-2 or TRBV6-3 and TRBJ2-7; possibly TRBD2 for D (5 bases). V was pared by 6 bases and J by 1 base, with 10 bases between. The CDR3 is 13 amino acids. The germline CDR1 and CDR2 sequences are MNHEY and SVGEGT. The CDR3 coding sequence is TGTGCCAGCAGCATCAGGACTTCCTACGAGCAGTACTTC. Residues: CASSIRTSYEQYF.

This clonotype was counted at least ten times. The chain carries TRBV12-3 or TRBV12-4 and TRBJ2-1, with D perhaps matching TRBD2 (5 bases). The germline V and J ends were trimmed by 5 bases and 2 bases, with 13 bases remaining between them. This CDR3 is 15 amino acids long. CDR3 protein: CASSPQRRTYNEQFF. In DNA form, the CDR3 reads TGTGCCAGCAGTCCCCAGCGGAGAACCTACAATGAGCAGTTCTTC.

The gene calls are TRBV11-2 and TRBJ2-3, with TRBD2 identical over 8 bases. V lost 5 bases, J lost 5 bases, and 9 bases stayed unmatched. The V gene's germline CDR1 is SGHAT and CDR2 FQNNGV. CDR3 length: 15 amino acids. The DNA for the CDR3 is TGTGCCAGCAGCCCCTTAGCGGGATCGAAAGATACGCAGTATTTT. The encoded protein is CASSPLAGSKDTQYF.

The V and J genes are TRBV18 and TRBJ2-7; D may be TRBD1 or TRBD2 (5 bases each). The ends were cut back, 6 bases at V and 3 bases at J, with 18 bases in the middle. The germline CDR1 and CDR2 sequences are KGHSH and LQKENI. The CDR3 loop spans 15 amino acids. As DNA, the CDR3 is TGTGCCAGCTCGCCGTGGGACGGGAAATTCTACGAGCAGTACTTC. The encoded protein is CASSPWDGKFYEQYF.

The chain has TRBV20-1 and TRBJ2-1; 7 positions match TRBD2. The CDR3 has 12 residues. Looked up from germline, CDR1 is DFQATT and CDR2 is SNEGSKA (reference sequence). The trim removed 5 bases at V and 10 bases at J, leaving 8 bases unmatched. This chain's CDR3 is CSAAESSGEQFF. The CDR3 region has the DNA TGCAGTGCTGCCGAAAGTAGCGGGGAGCAGTTCTTC.